This T cell receptor beta chain was found in a study of cytomegalovirus exposure and HLA in healthy donors. A multiplex PCR was run with 60 Vbeta primers and 13 Jbeta primers. Profiling relied on immunoSEQ multiplex PCR, and the TCRdb table lists in-frame clones only, not all of them. The data hold over 150,000 clones, with approximately 84% observed a single time. The germline gives CDR1 SGHNT, CDR2 YYREEE (reference sequence). This CDR3 comprises 16 residues. The V segment lost 1 base and the J segment 5 bases; nucleotides outside the gene matches: 10. Notes on the study in general: Previously analyzed data showed that most TCR beta V segments were productive at a frequency of about 87% or about 30%.

Turning to this clone: Its matching antigen is unknown.

The chain joins TRBV5-4 to TRBJ2-7; 9 bases match TRBD2. Sequenced input: PBMCs. This clonotype was obtained from a man younger than 35 in good health and CMV-seronegative. The CDR3 nucleotides read TGTGCCAGCAGCTTGAGGCGGGGGGGTGATTCCGACGAGCAGTACTTC. It encodes CASSLRRGGDSDEQYF.